Presented here are 11 T cell receptor beta chains from one specimen sequenced in a study of T-cell memory formation after mild COVID-19 (dated by TCRdb to the early 2020s). The library was built by means of 5' RACE. Data came from an Illumina NovaSeq 6000. TCRdb reprocessing: public reads trimmed at Q25 with fastp, clones called with MiXCR, in-frame beta chains kept. Entries that share a CDR3 protein sequence are merged under the most common genes and DNA. This sample lists about 270,000 distinct CDR3 sequences; approximately 15% were detected once. The ten largest clones add up to about 2% of the sample. The sample taken for sequencing was PBMCs or a T cell subset sorted from them (not recorded which). The receptors here all came from an adult woman who had mild COVID-19 (a few samples of this study predate the infection). The sample titles of this study are shuffled in the database, so cell type and time point are left out; the donor was told from shared clones.

This clonotype turned up a few times. The chain combines TRBV7-2 with TRBJ2-2; 8 bases line up with TRBD2. The germline CDR1 and CDR2 sequences are SGHTA and FQGNSA. The CDR3 sequence is 15 residues long. J gave up 4 bases and V 4 bases, and 5 bases lay outside the gene matches. CDR3 loop: CASSSIAGITGELFF. DNA of the CDR3: TGTGCCAGCAGCTCGATAGCGGGAATCACCGGGGAGCTGTTTTTT.

The rearrangement joins TRBV27 to TRBJ2-2; perhaps TRBD1 as D (6 bases). Trimming removed 3 bases from V and 5 bases from J, with 16 bases in between. The CDR3 is made up of 16 amino acids. Germline values: CDR1 MNHEY, CDR2 SMNVEV (reference sequence). The CDR3 sequence: CASSFVPGQGTGELFF. As DNA, the CDR3 is TGTGCCAGCAGTTTCGTACCGGGACAAGGGACCGGGGAGCTGTTTTTT.

The sample holds a few counts of this clonotype. The genes are TRBV20-1 and TRBJ1-1; TRBD1 might be the D (6 bases). Per the germline V gene, CDR1 is DFQATT and CDR2 is SNEGSKA (reference sequence). The CDR3 sequence is 13 residues long. V lost 3 bases, J lost 10 bases, and 18 bases lay in between. In nucleotides, the CDR3 is TGCAGTGCTAGTGCGGATACAGGGAGGGGAGCTTTCTTT. As protein: CSASADTGRGAFF.

The chain combines TRBV4-1 with TRBJ1-1; D unclear. CDR3 size: 14 residues. Per the germline V gene, CDR1 is MGHRA and CDR2 is YSYEKL. The V end was cut by 1 base, the J end by 10 bases, with 16 bases between. The CDR3 nucleotides are TGCGCCAGCAGCCAAGGACTGACGGGCAACGGAGCTTTCTTT. This sequence encodes CASSQGLTGNGAFF.

This clonotype was observed a few times. The chain has TRBV30 and TRBJ2-3; TRBD2 agrees at 10 bases. The trim removed 8 bases at V and 0 bases at J, leaving 5 bases unmatched. The CDR3 has 14 amino acids. Germline V gene sequence: CDR1 GTSNPN, CDR2 SVGIG (reference sequence). CDR3 in amino acids: CAHRTSGSTDTQYF. CDR3 nucleotides: TGTGCCCACCGGACTAGCGGTAGCACAGATACGCAGTATTTT.

This sequence joins TRBV7-2 and TRBJ1-2; 7 nucleotides align to TRBD1. With 5 bases clipped from V and 6 bases from J, the junction kept 9 bases outside the gene matches. This CDR3 spans 14 amino acids. In germline, CDR1 is SGHTA, CDR2 FQGNSA. The CDR3 region has the DNA TGTGCCAGCAGCCCGAAAAGACAGGGCCATGGCTACACCTTC. As protein: CASSPKRQGHGYTF.

The chain recombines TRBV3-1 with TRBJ1-1; D ambiguous. Looked up from germline, CDR1 is LGHDT and CDR2 is YNNKEL (reference sequence). This CDR3 comprises 13 residues. V was trimmed by 2 bases and J by 0 bases, leaving 4 bases between them. The CDR3 sequence is CASSQMLNTEAFF. Written as DNA, the CDR3 is TGTGCCAGCAGCCAAATGCTGAACACTGAAGCTTTCTTT.

The gene calls are TRBV7-2 and TRBJ2-1, with D perhaps TRBD2 (5 bases). Trimming cost V 4 bases and J 4 bases, with 14 bases left between them. The CDR3 covers 15 residues. Looked up from germline, CDR1 is SGHTA and CDR2 is FQGNSA. CDR3 sequence reads: CASSSRRRPYNEQFF. The CDR3 region has the DNA TGTGCCAGCAGCTCGAGGAGGAGACCTTACAATGAGCAGTTCTTC.

Ten or more counts support this clonotype. The genes are TRBV2 and TRBJ2-7; 8 nucleotides agree with TRBD1. The V and J ends lost 7 bases and 6 bases, in that order; junction bases with no gene match: 11. The germline V gene has CDR1 SNHLY and CDR2 FYNNEI. The CDR3 length is 14 residues. The chain's CDR3 is CASTGQGSVSEQYF. In DNA, the CDR3 is TGTGCCAGCACTGGACAGGGAAGTGTTAGCGAGCAGTACTTC.

Here the CDR3 DNA reads TGCGCCAGCAGCCACCACGCAGGTGGGACAGTTAGTCAGCCCCAGCATTTT. Residues: CASSHHAGGTVSQPQHF. The chain is built from TRBV4-1 and TRBJ1-5; 7 bases fit TRBD1. V trimming: 3 bases; J trimming: 6 bases; junction bases outside the gene matches: 14. Germline lookup yields CDR1 MGHRA and CDR2 YSYEKL. The CDR3 runs 17 residues.

The chain couples TRBV20-1 to TRBJ2-3; 8 bases map to TRBD2. CDR3 size: 14 residues. CDR1 and CDR2 (germline): DFQATT, SNEGSKA (reference sequence). J gave up 2 bases and V 5 bases, and 6 bases lay outside the gene matches. The CDR3 loop is CSAGSGRVTDTQYF. The CDR3 DNA is TGCAGTGCTGGGAGCGGGAGAGTCACAGATACGCAGTATTTT.